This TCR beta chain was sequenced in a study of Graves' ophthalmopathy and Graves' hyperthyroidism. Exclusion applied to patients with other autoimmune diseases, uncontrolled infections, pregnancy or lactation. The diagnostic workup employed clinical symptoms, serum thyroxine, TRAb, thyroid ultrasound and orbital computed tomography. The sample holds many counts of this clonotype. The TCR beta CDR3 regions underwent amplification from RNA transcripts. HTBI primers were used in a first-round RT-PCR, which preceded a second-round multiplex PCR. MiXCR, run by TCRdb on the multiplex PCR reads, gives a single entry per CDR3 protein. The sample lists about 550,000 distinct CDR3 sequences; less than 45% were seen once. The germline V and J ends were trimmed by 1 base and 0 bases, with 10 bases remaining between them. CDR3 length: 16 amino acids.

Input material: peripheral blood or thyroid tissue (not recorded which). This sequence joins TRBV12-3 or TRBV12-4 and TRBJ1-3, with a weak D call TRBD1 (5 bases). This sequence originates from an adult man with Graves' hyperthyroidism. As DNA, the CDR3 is TGTGCCAGCAGTTTAGGGGGGATGAGCTCTGGAAACACCATATATTTT. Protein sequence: CASSLGGMSSGNTIYF.